The text below deals with one T cell receptor beta chain. Primers for the PCR totalled 60 Vbeta and 13 Jbeta. The method was immunoSEQ multiplex PCR; TCRdb's version includes in-frame clones alone and lacks a portion of them. Of 110,000 to 150,000 clones in the sample, around three quarters are singletons; the top ten hold less than 3%. These data come from a study of cytomegalovirus exposure and HLA in healthy donors. V gave up 5 bases and J gave up 1 base; unmatched junction bases: 1. CDR1 and CDR2 (germline): KGHSH, LQKENI. The CDR3 sequence is 15 residues long. This clonotype originated in a woman between 18 and 29 years old in good health and CMV-seropositive. The sample taken for sequencing was PBMCs. V and J are TRBV18 and TRBJ2-5; 13 bases align to TRBD2. The CDR3 is CASSGTSGVQETQYF. The CDR3, as DNA: TGTGCCAGCTCAGGGACTAGCGGGGTCCAAGAGACCCAGTACTTC.